This T cell receptor beta chain was observed in a study of blood T cells in healthy people across ages. Note on this clonotype: Its antigen is unidentified.

Combining a sample-barcoded 5' primer with a J-beta primer mix, a second PCR ran for roughly 6 to 12 cycles. Using its own MiXCR run on the 5' RACE reads, TCRdb lists one record per CDR3 protein. Altogether some 850,000 distinct CDR3 sequences are present, about 26% being singletons, with the ten largest covering around 3%. Trimming cost V 5 bases and J 0 bases, with 13 bases left between them. CDR3 length: 15 amino acids. Looked up from germline, CDR1 is MNHEY and CDR2 is SMNVEV (reference sequence). Study conclusions and caveats: Researchers deemed the diversity estimates from one million T cells underestimates. When set beside aged donors, long-lived donors presented more naive CD4+ cells and higher diversity. Older age went with lower TCR beta diversity per million T cells, in a roughly linear way.

Another study also made use of these data, one on T cells of mothers and their children. Turning to that study: Per mother, over 9.5 million TCR beta CDR3 reads were obtained; per child, approximately 3 million.

Material for sequencing was blood. This chain connects TRBV27 to TRBJ1-1; D gene ambiguous. The clonotype comes from a boy under 18 in good health. The CDR3 coding sequence is TGTGCCAGCAGTCCCTACACCAGCCTGAACACTGAAGCTTTCTTT. This encodes CASSPYTSLNTEAFF.